The present T cell receptor (beta chain) was sequenced within a study of T-cell memory formation after mild COVID-19. This clonotype showed up just a few times. V was pared by 3 bases and J by 0 bases, with 7 bases of the junction left unmatched. Germline assignment: CDR1 LNHNV and CDR2 YYDKDF (reference sequence). The CDR3 covers 16 residues. TCRdb passed the 5' RACE reads through MiXCR, listing each CDR3 protein once. The table lists about 210,000 distinct CDR3 sequences, around 26% of them singletons. Specimen: PBMCs or a T cell subset sorted from them (not recorded which). This clonotype was sampled from an adult woman who had mild COVID-19 (a few samples of this study predate the infection). Cell type and time point are not known. J is TRBJ2-7 and V is TRBV15; 8 bases fit TRBD1. Written as DNA, the CDR3 is TGTGCCACCAGCAGGCCTGGACAGGGCGTCTCCTACGAGCAGTACTTC. Protein sequence: CATSRPGQGVSYEQYF.